This T cell receptor (beta chain) was captured by sequencing in a study of T cells in tuberculosis. Documented time point: new active TB diagnosis, blood taken before or within 7 days of starting treatment. HIV-seronegative South African adults aged 18 years or older had newly diagnosed active tuberculosis. This CDR3 spans 15 amino acids. V was trimmed by 0 bases and J by 6 bases, leaving 15 bases between them. Germline CDR1 is PRHDT and CDR2 is FYEKMQ (reference sequence). About this clone itself: Its antigen is undetermined.

Clones were sequenced by immunoSEQ multiplex PCR, and TCRdb holds only the in-frame ones, with some missing. The sample lists about 35,000 clones; approximately 90% were seen once. Study-wide results and limits: Samples were chosen by availability of cryopreserved specimens. Active tuberculosis patients had shorter CDR3-alpha; the beta difference was nonsignificant.

The origin of this receptor is an adult with tuberculosis. Some clones in this sample may be carry-over from other donors' samples. This rearrangement joins TRBV13 to TRBJ2-7; perhaps TRBD1 as D (5 bases). The sample in question was PBMCs, obtained at tuberculosis diagnosis. The CDR3 reads CASSLGSRVGFEQYF. In nucleotides, the CDR3 is TGTGCCAGCAGCTTAGGGTCCAGGGTCGGTTTCGAGCAGTACTTC.